A selection of T cell receptor beta chains follows, all from one sample in a study of technical replicates of blood from a few donors. TCRdb's copy holds only in-frame clones and misses some; the assay was immunoSEQ multiplex PCR. The sample carries 65,000 to 90,000 clones, 85% to 95% recorded once. Material for sequencing was PBMCs. The origin of the receptors is a human donor in good health. Some clones in this sample may be carry-over from other donors' samples. Each CDR3 is given with its conserved first and last residue. The D gene is left open where the match is weak. Not all rows give a size; the values are once, few, many and, for expanded clones, a class.

v_gene,d_gene,abundance,len,j_gene,CDR3aa,CDR3nt
TRBV6-1,NA,NA,13,TRBJ1-4,CATTRQVNEKLFF,TGTGCCACCACAAGACAGGTTAATGAAAAACTGTTTTTT
TRBV11-1,NA,NA,15,TRBJ2-7,CASSSSAWSSYEQYF,TGTGCCAGCAGTTCTAGCGCCTGGAGCTCCTACGAGCAGTACTTC
TRBV9,NA,NA,14,TRBJ2-7,CASSVGLGLDEQYF,TGTGCCAGCAGCGTAGGTTTGGGGCTGGACGAGCAGTACTTC
TRBV13,NA,few,13,TRBJ1-1,CASSLGRDTEAFF,TGTGCCAGCAGCTTAGGGAGGGACACTGAAGCTTTCTTT
TRBV7-2,NA,few,14,TRBJ2-7,CASSTYLASDEQYF,TGTGCCAGCAGCACCTACTTAGCGTCCGACGAGCAGTACTTC
TRBV19,TRBD2,NA,15,TRBJ2-7,CASSVTSGGGYEQYF,TGTGCCAGTAGTGTAACTAGCGGAGGAGGGTACGAGCAGTACTTC
TRBV2,NA,NA,14,TRBJ1-4,CASSEFHTGEKLFF,TGTGCCAGCAGTGAATTCCATACGGGTGAAAAACTGTTTTTT
TRBV2,TRBD1,NA,13,TRBJ1-1,CASSTGGSGEAFF,TGTGCCAGCAGTACAGGGGGCTCAGGTGAAGCTTTCTTT
TRBV29-1,NA,NA,13,TRBJ1-1,CSVVGARNTEAFF,TGCAGCGTTGTGGGGGCTCGCAACACTGAAGCTTTCTTT
TRBV6-1,NA,NA,13,TRBJ2-7,CASSEDRRYEQYF,TGTGCCAGCAGTGAAGACAGGAGATACGAGCAGTACTTC
TRBV4-1,NA,NA,15,TRBJ1-2,CASSQAATALYGYTF,TGCGCCAGCAGCCAAGCGGCCACAGCCCTCTATGGCTACACCTTC
TRBV20-1,TRBD1,NA,11,TRBJ2-3,CSAMTGDTQYF,TGCAGTGCAATGACAGGGGATACGCAGTATTTT
TRBV7-3,NA,NA,15,TRBJ2-3,CASSPGRAGTDTQYF,TGTGCCAGCAGCCCCGGGCGGGCGGGCACAGATACGCAGTATTTT
TRBV5-1,TRBD2,NA,16,TRBJ2-1,CASRGLAGPLYNEQFF,TGCGCCAGCCGGGGACTAGCGGGTCCCCTCTACAATGAGCAGTTCTTC
TRBV2,NA,NA,13,TRBJ1-6,CASSENSNSPLHF,TGTGCCAGCAGTGAAAACAGCAATTCACCCCTCCACTTT
TRBV5-5,TRBD1,once,13,TRBJ2-7,CASSLQGPYEQYF,TGTGCCAGCAGCCTACAGGGGCCCTACGAGCAGTACTTC
TRBV14,NA,NA,13,TRBJ1-5,CASSRNSGEPQHF,TGTGCCAGCAGCCGTAATTCGGGTGAGCCCCAGCATTTT
TRBV18,TRBD1,once,14,TRBJ1-1,CASSPRQGGTEAFF,TGTGCCAGCTCACCCCGACAGGGAGGAACTGAAGCTTTCTTT
TRBV7-3,NA,NA,12,TRBJ2-3,CASSSSEATQYF,TGTGCCAGCAGCTCTTCTGAGGCTACGCAGTATTTT
TRBV27,NA,NA,16,TRBJ2-3,CASSFAGLRYTDTQYF,TGTGCCAGCAGTTTTGCGGGACTTCGATACACAGATACGCAGTATTTT
TRBV9,TRBD2,NA,16,TRBJ2-3,CASSALAGGGTDTQYF,TGTGCCAGCAGCGCGCTAGCGGGGGGAGGGACAGATACGCAGTATTTT
TRBV5-8,TRBD2,NA,16,TRBJ2-1,CASSIYTSGYGHEQFF,TGTGCCAGCAGCATTTATACTAGCGGGTATGGACATGAGCAGTTCTTC
TRBV10-3,NA,NA,15,TRBJ2-3,CATEGQRASTDTQYF,TGTGCCACTGAGGGTCAGCGGGCTAGCACAGATACGCAGTATTTT
TRBV6-5,NA,NA,11,TRBJ1-1,CASSYLTKAFF,TGTGCCAGCAGTTACTTGACTAAAGCTTTCTTT
TRBV7-2,TRBD2,NA,13,TRBJ2-7,CASSLLAAYEQYF,TGTGCCAGCAGCCTTCTAGCGGCCTACGAGCAGTACTTC
TRBV11-2,NA,NA,14,TRBJ2-1,CASSPGAWANEQFF,TGTGCCAGCAGCCCAGGCGCGTGGGCCAATGAGCAGTTCTTC
TRBV5-1,NA,NA,13,TRBJ2-2,CASSLIATGELFF,TGCGCCAGCAGCTTGATAGCCACCGGGGAGCTGTTTTTT
TRBV28,NA,NA,15,TRBJ2-5,CASSAGGLPMETQYF,TGTGCCAGCAGCGCCGGTGGGCTGCCAATGGAGACCCAGTACTTC
TRBV5-1,NA,NA,16,TRBJ1-4,CASSFIPDGGSEKLFF,TGCGCCAGCAGCTTTATCCCGGACGGGGGTAGTGAAAAACTGTTTTTT
TRBV18,NA,NA,13,TRBJ1-5,CASSPGGDQPQHF,TGTGCCAGCTCACCCGGGGGGGATCAGCCCCAGCATTTT
TRBV2,NA,NA,16,TRBJ1-5,CASSGSLTRGNQPQHF,TGTGCCAGCAGTGGTTCATTAACGAGGGGCAATCAGCCCCAGCATTTT